This T cell receptor beta chain derives from a study of cytomegalovirus exposure and HLA in healthy donors. This CDR3 is built from 14 residues. V shed 5 bases, J shed 9 bases, and the junction held 10 bases outside the gene matches. Per germline, CDR1 MNHNS and CDR2 SASEGT. This PCR relied on a set of 60 Vbeta primers and 13 Jbeta primers. Method: immunoSEQ multiplex PCR; TCRdb's copy keeps in-frame clones and lacks some. The data show hundreds of thousands of clones, approximately 81% seen once. Findings and caveats of the study: Reportedly, fewer N-insertions than the approximately 690-donor mean appeared in an Asian-associated ancestry cluster in a later analysis. Across HLA loci, a later analysis found differing TCR association rates, with DRB1 most and HLA-C fewest. Immune exposure information comprised only CMV serostatus.

On this clone itself: What it recognizes is unknown.

Sample: PBMCs. The rearrangement uses TRBV6-1 and TRBJ2-1, with 7 bases identical to TRBD1. This sequence originates from a man aged 25-45 years in good health and CMV-seronegative. The CDR3 nucleotides read TGTGCCAGCAGTAAAGGACGACAGGGTCCTGAGCAGTTCTTC. Its protein product is CASSKGRQGPEQFF.